The 2 T cell receptor beta chains reported below all come from one sample, sequenced in a study of blood T cell repertoires in COVID-19. Profiled with immunoSEQ multiplex PCR; TCRdb holds only in-frame clones, not every one. The sample has approximately 190,000 clones, about 88% seen once. Sequencing used peripheral blood. Receptors originate from a man aged 30 to 45 with active or convalescent COVID-19.

The chain combines TRBV13 with TRBJ2-1; 12 positions match TRBD2. CDR1 is PRHDT and CDR2 is FYEKMQ in the germline V gene (reference sequence). The CDR3 is 14 amino acids. J lost 8 bases, V lost 5 bases, and 4 bases had no gene match. This CDR3 reads CASSTLAGGDEQFF. DNA of the CDR3: TGTGCCAGCAGCACACTAGCGGGAGGCGATGAGCAGTTCTTC.

The chain links TRBV29-1 to TRBJ1-1; no definite D call. Germline V lookup: CDR1 SQVTM, CDR2 ANQGSEA. V was clipped by 3 bases and J by 1 base, with 3 bases between them. The length of the CDR3 is 11 residues. The CDR3 protein is CSVDKNTEAFF. In DNA, the CDR3 is TGCAGCGTTGATAAGAACACTGAAGCTTTCTTT.